The entry below describes one TCR beta chain. The CDR3 is 14 residues long. V shed 0 bases and J 6 bases; nucleotides not matched to a gene: 5. Germline V CDR1 and CDR2: SGHDT, YYEEEE. This sample is part of a study of blood T cell repertoires in COVID-19. Using immunoSEQ multiplex PCR, the repertoire was profiled, and TCRdb retains in-frame clones only, with some absent. The sample shows fewer than 120,000 clones, around 74% of them seen only once. The sample was peripheral blood. The rearrangement joins TRBV5-6 to TRBJ1-2; 7 bases are a match to TRBD1. The sequence came from a woman aged 55-70 years with acute or convalescent COVID-19. The CDR3 sequence: CASSLGSTGNGYTF. The CDR3 DNA follows: TGTGCCAGCAGCTTGGGCTCGACAGGGAATGGCTACACCTTC. The full variable domain, completed using reference TRBV5-6 and TRBJ1-2, is DAGVTQSPTHLIKTRGQQVTLRCSPKSGHDTVSWYQQALGQGPQFIFQYYEEEERQRGNFPDRFSGHQFPNYSSELNVNALLLGDSALYLCASSLGSTGNGYTFGSGTRLTVV.